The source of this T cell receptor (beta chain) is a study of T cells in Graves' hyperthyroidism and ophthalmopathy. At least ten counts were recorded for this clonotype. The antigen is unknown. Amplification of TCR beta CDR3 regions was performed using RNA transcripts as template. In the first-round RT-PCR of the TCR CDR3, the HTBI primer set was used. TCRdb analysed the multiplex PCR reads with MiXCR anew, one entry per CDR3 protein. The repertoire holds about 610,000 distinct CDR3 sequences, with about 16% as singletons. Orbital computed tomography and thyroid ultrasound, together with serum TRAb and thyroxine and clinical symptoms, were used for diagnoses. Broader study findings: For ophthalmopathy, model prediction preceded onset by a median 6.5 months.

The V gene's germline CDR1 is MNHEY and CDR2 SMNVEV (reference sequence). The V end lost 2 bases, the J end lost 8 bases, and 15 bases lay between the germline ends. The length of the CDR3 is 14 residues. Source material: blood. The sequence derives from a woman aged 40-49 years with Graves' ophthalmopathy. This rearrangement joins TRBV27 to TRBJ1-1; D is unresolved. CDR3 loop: CASSLAQQGSEAFF. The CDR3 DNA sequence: TGTGCCAGCAGTTTAGCTCAACAAGGGAGCGAAGCTTTCTTT.